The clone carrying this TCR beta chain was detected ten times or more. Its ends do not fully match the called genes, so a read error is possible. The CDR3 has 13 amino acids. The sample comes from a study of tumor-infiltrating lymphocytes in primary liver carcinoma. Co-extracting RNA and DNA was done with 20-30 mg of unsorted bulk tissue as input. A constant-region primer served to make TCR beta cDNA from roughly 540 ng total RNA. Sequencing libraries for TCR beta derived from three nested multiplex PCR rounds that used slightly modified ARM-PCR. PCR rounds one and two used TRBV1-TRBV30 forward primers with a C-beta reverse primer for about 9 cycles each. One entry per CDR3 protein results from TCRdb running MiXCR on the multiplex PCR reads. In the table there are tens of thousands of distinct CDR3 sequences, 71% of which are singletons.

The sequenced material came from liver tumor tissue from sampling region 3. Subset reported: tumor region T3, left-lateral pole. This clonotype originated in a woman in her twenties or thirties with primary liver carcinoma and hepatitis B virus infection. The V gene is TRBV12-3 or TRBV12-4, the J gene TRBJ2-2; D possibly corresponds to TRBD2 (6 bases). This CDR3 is CASSLEMGGVLFF. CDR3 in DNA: TGTGCCAGCAGTTTAGAGATGGGCGGGGTGCTGTTTTTT.